The 4 T cell receptor beta chains in this list originate from one sample, sequenced in a study of cytomegalovirus exposure and HLA in healthy donors. Use of 60 Vbeta and 13 Jbeta primers characterized the PCR. Sequenced by immunoSEQ multiplex PCR; TCRdb stores in-frame clones only, minus some. Altogether about 160,000 clones are present, over 70% being singletons, with the ten largest covering 7%. Sequencing was carried out using PBMCs. These receptors were taken from a middle-aged woman in good health and CMV-seropositive.

The chain couples TRBV19 to TRBJ2-5, with D perhaps matching TRBD2 (7 bases). This CDR3 has 15 residues. Germline V gene lookup returns CDR1 LNHDA and CDR2 SQIVND (reference sequence). V shed 4 bases and J shed 5 bases, with 17 bases lying between them. CDR3 DNA: TGTGCCAGTAGTACCAGACCAGGGGAGGGGGAGACCCAGTACTTC. Translation: CASSTRPGEGETQYF.

The V and J genes are TRBV28 and TRBJ1-5; possibly TRBD1 for D (6 bases). V lost 1 base to trimming and J lost 6 bases, with 16 bases between them. The CDR3 runs to 16 residues. The germline CDR1 and CDR2 sequences are MDHEN and SYDVKM. The CDR3 DNA reads as TGTGCCAGCAGTTTATTGGTTGGTAGGGGGTCTCAGCCCCAGCATTTT. It is translated as CASSLLVGRGSQPQHF.

The genes are TRBV5-4 and TRBJ1-2; TRBD1 matches 9 bases. Germline V CDR1 and CDR2: SGHNT, YYREEE (reference sequence). J was trimmed by 8 bases and V by 3 bases; bases with no gene match: 11. The CDR3 runs 15 residues. CDR3 nucleotides: TGTGCCAGCAGCTCTACAGGGGGCGCCGTATTAGGCTACACCTTC. It is translated as CASSSTGGAVLGYTF.

The table lists this clone with a few counts. V usage is TRBV11-3 and J usage is TRBJ1-2; TRBD1 is a possible D gene (6 bases). This CDR3 comprises 15 residues. Germline assignment: CDR1 SGHNT and CDR2 YENEEA. The V gene lost 0 bases and the J gene lost 7 bases, with 15 bases spanning the gap. CDR3 loop: CASSLESGRGSGYTF. In nucleotides, the CDR3 is TGTGCCAGCAGCTTAGAATCCGGCAGGGGCAGTGGCTACACCTTC.